The 11 T cell receptor beta chains given below trace back to one sample, sequenced in a study of blood T cell repertoires in COVID-19. Sequenced by immunoSEQ multiplex PCR; TCRdb stores in-frame clones only, minus some. The sample comprises around 200,000 clones, 86% of which are singletons, and more than 4% rests with the top ten. Sequencing was done on a sample of PBMCs or T cells enriched from blood (not recorded which). The receptors derive from a woman aged 30 to 39 who had been exposed to COVID-19.

The V gene is TRBV20-1, the J gene TRBJ1-1; 9 bases align to TRBD1. Germline values: CDR1 DFQATT, CDR2 SNEGSKA (reference sequence). J was trimmed by 3 bases and V by 3 bases; bases with no gene match: 17. This CDR3 region has 18 residues. The CDR3 here is CSASPFRDRASADTEAFF. The CDR3 DNA follows: TGCAGTGCTAGTCCGTTTCGGGACAGGGCATCGGCGGACACTGAAGCTTTCTTT.

In its sample, this clone was seen once. The chain is built from TRBV5-1 and TRBJ2-7, with D possibly being TRBD1 (6 bases). From germline, CDR1 is SGHRS and CDR2 YFSETQ. The CDR3 totals 16 residues. V lost 1 base, J lost 1 base, and 15 bases lay in between. For the CDR3, the DNA is TGCGCCAGCAGCTTGTTTTTGCCAGGGGCGTCCTACGAGCAGTACTTC. Its protein is CASSLFLPGASYEQYF.

CDR3 nucleotides: TGTGCCAGCAGCCTACAGGGGGCCGGGGGCTACACCTTC. This encodes CASSLQGAGGYTF. V is TRBV3-1 (or the pseudogene TRBV3-2) and J is TRBJ1-2; 9 bases match TRBD1. The trim removed 4 bases at V and 8 bases at J, leaving 5 bases unmatched. This CDR3 is built from 13 residues. Germline V gives CDR1 LGHDT, CDR2 YNNKEL (reference sequence).

The chain recombines TRBV23-1 with TRBJ2-2; D gene ambiguous. TRBV23-1 is treated as an ORF (open reading frame) with a function not yet certain. Trimming pared 4 bases from V and 13 bases from J, leaving 4 bases between. The CDR3 covers 9 residues. Written as DNA, the CDR3 is TGCGCCAGCAGTCCCCGGCTGTTTTTT. This sequence encodes CASSPRLFF.

This chain links TRBV6-5 with TRBJ1-1; possible D gene TRBD1, 5 bases. V dropped 5 bases and J dropped 10 bases, with 20 bases sitting between them. The CDR3 consists of 14 residues. Germline V gene sequence: CDR1 MNHEY, CDR2 SVGAGI. CDR3 sequence reads: CASSQKGGAPGAFF. DNA of the CDR3: TGTGCCAGCAGTCAGAAGGGAGGGGCCCCCGGAGCTTTCTTT.

In nucleotides, the CDR3 is TGTGCCAGCAGTGAATCTGACGGGGGGCGACAGCCCCAGCATTTT. Translated: CASSESDGGRQPQHF. The V and J genes are TRBV6-1 and TRBJ1-5, with D possibly being TRBD1 (6 bases). This CDR3 is built from 15 residues. Germline V lookup: CDR1 MNHNS, CDR2 SASEGT. V dropped 2 bases and J dropped 7 bases, with 15 bases sitting between them.

The rearrangement joins TRBV10-2 to TRBJ1-6; 7 bases are a match to TRBD1. The CDR3 has 14 amino acids. J gave up 9 bases and V 3 bases, and 5 bases lay outside the gene matches. Germline V lookup: CDR1 WSHSY, CDR2 SAAADI. CDR3 bases: TGCGCCAGCAGTGACCGGGACAGATTTTCACCCCTCCACTTT. Protein sequence: CASSDRDRFSPLHF.

The chain carries TRBV30 and TRBJ1-1; no reliable D call. Trimming removed 3 bases at V and 4 bases at J, with 15 bases between. The CDR3 spans 14 residues. CDR1 is GTSNPN, CDR2 SVGIG, per germline (reference sequence). This CDR3 is CAWSPLAGITEAFF. CDR3 nucleotides: TGTGCCTGGAGCCCCCTAGCTGGAATCACTGAAGCTTTCTTT.

This clone came up a few times. This rearrangement joins TRBV7-2 to TRBJ1-2, with D possibly matching TRBD1 (5 bases). Per the germline V gene, CDR1 is SGHTA and CDR2 is FQGNSA. Deletions cut 7 bases from V and 6 bases from J, with 21 bases between. The CDR3 has 15 amino acids. The CDR3 region has the DNA TGTGCCAGCACCGTAATGGGGGGTTCGGTTCATGGCTACACCTTC. Protein product: CASTVMGGSVHGYTF.

The V call is TRBV11-3, the J call TRBJ2-1; D remains ambiguous. V dropped 6 bases and J dropped 2 bases, with 11 bases sitting between them. Germline CDR1 SGHNT, CDR2 YENEEA. This CDR3 has 14 amino acids. This chain's CDR3 is CASRTEKTYNEQFF. For the CDR3, the DNA is TGTGCCAGCAGAACAGAGAAAACCTACAATGAGCAGTTCTTC.

This clone was picked up a small number of times. This chain uses TRBV5-1 with TRBJ1-6, with 10 bases matching TRBD1. V was clipped by 4 bases and J by 0 bases; unmatched bases: 10. CDR3 length equals 19 residues. CDR1 is SGHRS, CDR2 YFSETQ, per germline. The CDR3 nucleotides read TGCGCCAGCAGCCTGGCCGGGACAGGGGCAAGCTCCTATAATTCACCCCTCCACTTT. Its translation: CASSLAGTGASSYNSPLHF.